These 20 T cell receptor beta chains were all obtained from the same sample, sequenced in a study of cytomegalovirus exposure and HLA in healthy donors. Researchers ran the PCR with 60 Vbeta and 13 Jbeta primers. Repertoires were generated with immunoSEQ multiplex PCR, while TCRdb's copy carries only in-frame clones and drops some. The sample holds approximately 190,000 clones, about 81% seen once. The sequenced material came from PBMCs. Receptors were obtained from a woman younger than 35 in good health and CMV-seropositive.

V gene TRBV2 combines with J gene TRBJ2-1, with TRBD2 as a possible D gene (6 bases). The CDR3 spans 13 residues. V was shortened by 4 bases and J by 7 bases, with 11 bases between the two germline ends. CDR1 is SNHLY and CDR2 is FYNNEI in the germline V gene. CDR3: CASSGARDNEQFF. The CDR3 DNA follows: TGTGCCAGCAGTGGGGCGCGGGATAATGAGCAGTTCTTC. Full variable domain (outside the CDR3, taken from reference TRBV2 and TRBJ2-1): EPEVTQTPSHQVTQMGQEVILRCVPISNHLYFYWYRQILGQKVEFLVSFYNNEISEKSEIFDDQFSVERPDGSNFTLKIRSTKLEDSAMYFCASSGARDNEQFFGPGTRLTVL.

The CDR3 is CASSLVPSGVVSYEQYF. Here the CDR3 DNA reads TGTGCCAGCAGCTTAGTTCCTAGCGGGGTGGTCTCCTACGAGCAGTACTTC. J is TRBJ2-7 and V is TRBV11-2, with 9 bases matching TRBD2. The V gene's germline CDR1 is SGHAT and CDR2 FQNNGV. Trimming cost V 1 base and J 0 bases; bases outside gene matches: 7. The CDR3 is 17 amino acids.

V gene TRBV28 combines with J gene TRBJ2-7, with 9 bases aligning to TRBD2. J gave up 0 bases and V 4 bases, and 4 bases lay outside the gene matches. This CDR3 has 15 amino acids. The germline gives CDR1 MDHEN, CDR2 SYDVKM. CDR3 residues: CASSWTSASSYEQYF. Written as DNA, the CDR3 is TGTGCCAGCAGTTGGACTAGCGCAAGCTCCTACGAGCAGTACTTC. Looking up the rest from reference TRBV28 and TRBJ2-7 gives the full variable domain: DVKVTQSSRYLVKRTGEKVFLECVQDMDHENMFWYRQDPGLGLRLIYFSYDVKMKEKGDIPEGYSVSREKKERFSLILESASTNQTSMYLCASSWTSASSYEQYFGPGTRLTVT.

The chain employs TRBV30 and TRBJ2-3; tentative D call: TRBD1 (6 bases). Germline-derived CDR1 and CDR2 are GTSNPN and SVGIG (reference sequence). The CDR3 has 14 amino acids. The V gene lost 2 bases and the J gene lost 3 bases, with 12 bases spanning the gap. CDR3 sequence: CAWSTGHTTDTQYF. DNA of the CDR3: TGTGCCTGGAGTACGGGACATACAACAGATACGCAGTATTTT.

This chain joins TRBV6-6 and TRBJ2-4; 11 nucleotides line up with TRBD2. The germline V gene encodes CDR1 MNHNY and CDR2 SVGAGI (reference sequence). V lost 6 bases to trimming and J lost 5 bases; unmatched junction nucleotides: 6. The CDR3 is 15 amino acids. This CDR3 is CASRYTTSGENIQYF. The CDR3 DNA reads TGTGCCAGCAGATACACGACTAGCGGGGAAAACATTCAGTACTTC.

This sequence joins TRBV2 and TRBJ2-6; TRBD1 is a possible D gene (5 bases). CDR3 length: 15 amino acids. Germline V gives CDR1 SNHLY, CDR2 FYNNEI. Trimming took 4 bases from V and 6 from J, leaving 13 bases between them. This CDR3 reads CASSAGFGVANVLTF. In nucleotides, the CDR3 is TGTGCCAGCAGTGCAGGGTTTGGAGTGGCCAACGTCCTGACTTTC.

The chain joins TRBV4-3 to TRBJ2-4, with 7 nucleotides matching TRBD2. Germline lookup yields CDR1 LGHNA and CDR2 YSLEER. V was clipped by 0 bases and J by 2 bases; unmatched bases: 10. The CDR3 extends over 18 amino acids. The CDR3 coding sequence is TGCGCCAGCAGCCAAGACTGGCGGGGGTTAGAACCCAAAAACATTCAGTACTTC. Its protein product is CASSQDWRGLEPKNIQYF.

The chain couples TRBV2 to TRBJ2-1, with D tentatively TRBD2 (7 bases). CDR1 is SNHLY, CDR2 FYNNEI, per germline. The V end was cut by 8 bases, the J end by 1 base, with 15 bases between. This CDR3 contains 15 residues. The CDR3 DNA sequence: TGTGCCAGCTCCCTAGGGGGGGGTTCCTACAATGAGCAGTTCTTC. Translating it yields CASSLGGGSYNEQFF.

This chain joins TRBV5-4 and TRBJ2-5; tentatively, D is TRBD1 (6 bases). The last part of the DNA fits TRBJ2-7 better; the J call may be wrong. CDR1 and CDR2 (germline): SGHNT, YYREEE (reference sequence). CDR3 length equals 13 residues. CDR3 in amino acids: CASSARGAYEQYF. The CDR3, as DNA: TGTGCCAGTAGTGCCAGGGGCGCTTACGAGCAGTACTTC.

V is TRBV5-1 and J is TRBJ1-2, with D perhaps matching TRBD1 (6 bases). Germline V gene lookup returns CDR1 SGHRS and CDR2 YFSETQ. Trimming stripped 2 bases from V and 8 bases from J, with 10 bases between. CDR3 size: 12 residues. The CDR3 sequence: CASSLGGAGYTF. The CDR3 nucleotides are TGCGCCAGCAGCTTAGGGGGGGCCGGCTACACCTTC. The full variable domain, in which reference TRBV5-1 and TRBJ1-2 provide the parts outside the CDR3, is KAGVTQTPRYLIKTRGQQVTLSCSPISGHRSVSWYQQTPGQGLQFLFEYFSETQRNKGNFPGRFSGRQFSNSRSEMNVSTLELGDSALYLCASSLGGAGYTFGSGTRLTVV.

The gene calls are TRBV7-6 and TRBJ2-7, with 8 bases identical to TRBD2. CDR1 is SGHVS and CDR2 is FNYEAQ in the germline V gene. Losses at the gene ends were 2 bases for V and 3 bases for J; bases not matched to a gene: 9. CDR3 length equals 16 residues. In DNA form, the CDR3 reads TGTGCCAGCAGCTTACAAAGGACTAGCTCCTACTACGAGCAGTACTTC. This translates into CASSLQRTSSYYEQYF.

The chain joins TRBV2 to TRBJ1-5; no clear D gene. The CDR3 has 13 residues. With 1 base removed from V and 4 bases from J, the gap between germline ends came to 5 bases. Germline V gene data show CDR1 as SNHLY and CDR2 as FYNNEI. As DNA, the CDR3 is TGTGCCAGCAGTGAAGTTAGAAATCAGCCCCAGCATTTT. This sequence encodes CASSEVRNQPQHF.

This chain uses TRBV11-2 with TRBJ1-2; a possible D gene is TRBD1 (5 bases). Germline loops: CDR1 SGHAT, CDR2 FQNNGV. The CDR3 has 14 amino acids. V dropped 1 base and J dropped 3 bases, with 9 bases sitting between them. As DNA, the CDR3 is TGTGCCAGCAGCTTAGTGGGGGAGGACTATGGCTACACCTTC. Translating it yields CASSLVGEDYGYTF.

The rearrangement links TRBV5-1 to TRBJ1-2, with D perhaps matching TRBD1 (5 bases). There are 14 residues in the CDR3. Germline assignment: CDR1 SGHRS and CDR2 YFSETQ. V dropped 5 bases and J dropped 7 bases, with 18 bases sitting between them. The CDR3 is CASRRQDGGGGYTF. The CDR3 DNA reads as TGCGCCAGCAGGCGCCAGGACGGGGGAGGTGGCTACACCTTC.

The J gene is TRBJ1-1, the V gene TRBV19; D gene uncertain. The ends were cut back, 1 base at V and 11 bases at J, with 8 bases in the middle. The CDR3 consists of 11 residues. Germline V gene data show CDR1 as LNHDA and CDR2 as SQIVND (reference sequence). Here the CDR3 reads CASSIGLDAFF. The DNA of the CDR3 is TGTGCCAGTAGTATAGGTTTAGATGCTTTCTTT. Supplemented by reference TRBV19 and TRBJ1-1, the full variable domain reads DGGITQSPKYLFRKEGQNVTLSCEQNLNHDAMYWYRQDPGQGLRLIYYSQIVNDFQKGDIAEGYSVSREKKESFPLTVTSAQKNPTAFYLCASSIGLDAFFGQGTRLTVV.

V usage is TRBV5-1 and J usage is TRBJ1-1; D remains unclear. Per the germline V gene, CDR1 is SGHRS and CDR2 is YFSETQ. The CDR3 loop spans 14 amino acids. Trimming shortened V by 3 bases and J by 4 bases, and 13 bases separated the two germline ends. The CDR3 here is CASSSDEWATEAFF. The CDR3 nucleotides read TGCGCCAGCAGCTCCGATGAGTGGGCCACTGAAGCTTTCTTT.

The chain links TRBV18 to TRBJ1-2; 12 nucleotides align to TRBD1. The CDR3 loop spans 16 amino acids. Per the germline V gene, CDR1 is KGHSH and CDR2 is LQKENI. The J segment lost 4 bases and the V segment lost 6 bases, leaving 9 bases of the junction unmatched. The CDR3 DNA sequence: TGTGCCAGCTCTACCGGGACAGGGGGCCATGGCTATGGCTACACCTTC. Its translation is CASSTGTGGHGYGYTF. Together with reference TRBV18 and TRBJ1-2, the CDR3 gives the full variable domain: NAGVMQNPRHLVRRRGQEARLRCSPMKGHSHVYWYRQLPEEGLKFMVYLQKENIIDESGMPKERFSAEFPKEGPSILRIQQVVRGDSAAYFCASSTGTGGHGYGYTFGSGTRLTVV.

The CDR3 spells CASAAGAGNTIYF. The CDR3 bases are TGTGCCAGCGCAGCGGGGGCTGGAAACACCATATATTTT. The chain is built from TRBV6-5 and TRBJ1-3, with D perhaps matching TRBD1 (5 bases). The V gene lost 8 bases and the J gene lost 2 bases, with 10 bases spanning the gap. This CDR3 comprises 13 residues. The V gene's germline CDR1 is MNHEY and CDR2 SVGAGI.

The rearrangement links TRBV5-3 to TRBJ1-5; TRBD1 is a possible D gene (5 bases). TRBV5-3 is flagged as an ORF with uncertain function. Trimming shortened V by 4 bases and J by 3 bases, and 23 bases separated the two germline ends. This CDR3 comprises 18 residues. CDR3 sequence reads: CARSHKSRGKATNQPQHF. In DNA form, the CDR3 reads TGTGCCAGAAGCCACAAAAGTCGGGGGAAGGCTACCAATCAGCCCCAGCATTTT.

The chain carries TRBV2 and TRBJ2-2; a possible D gene is TRBD2 (6 bases). V dropped 6 bases and J dropped 7 bases, with 15 bases sitting between them. The CDR3 totals 14 residues. Germline V gene lookup returns CDR1 SNHLY and CDR2 FYNNEI. The CDR3 DNA follows: TGTGCCAGCAGGGGGGGACTGGCAATCGGGGAGCTGTTTTTT. Translated, it gives CASRGGLAIGELFF.